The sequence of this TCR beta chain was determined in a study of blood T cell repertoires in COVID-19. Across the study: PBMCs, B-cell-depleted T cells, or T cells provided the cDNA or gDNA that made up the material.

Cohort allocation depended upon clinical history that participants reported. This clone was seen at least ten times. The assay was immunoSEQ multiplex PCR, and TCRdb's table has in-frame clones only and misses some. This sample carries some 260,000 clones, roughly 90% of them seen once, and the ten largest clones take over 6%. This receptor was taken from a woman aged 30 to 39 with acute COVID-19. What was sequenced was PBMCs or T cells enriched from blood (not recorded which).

CDR3 sequence (DNA): TGCAGCTTCGAGACAGGGAGGAATGGCTACACCTTC. It translates to CSFETGRNGYTF. J is TRBJ1-2 and V is TRBV29-1; 7 bases match TRBD1. This CDR3 comprises 12 residues. The V and J ends lost 8 bases and 6 bases, in that order; junction bases with no gene match: 9. In germline, CDR1 is SQVTM, CDR2 ANQGSEA.